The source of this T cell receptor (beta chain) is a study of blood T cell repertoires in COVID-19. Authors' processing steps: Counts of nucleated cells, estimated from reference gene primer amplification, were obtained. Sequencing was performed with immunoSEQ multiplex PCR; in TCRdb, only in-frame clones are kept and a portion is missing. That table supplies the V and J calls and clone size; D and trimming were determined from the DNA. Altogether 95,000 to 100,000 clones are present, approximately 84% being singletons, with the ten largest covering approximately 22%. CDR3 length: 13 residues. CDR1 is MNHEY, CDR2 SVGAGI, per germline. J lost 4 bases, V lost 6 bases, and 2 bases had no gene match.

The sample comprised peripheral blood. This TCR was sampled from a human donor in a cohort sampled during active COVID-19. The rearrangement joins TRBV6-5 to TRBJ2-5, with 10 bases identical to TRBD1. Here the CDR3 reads CASRDRGVETQYF. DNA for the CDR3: TGTGCCAGCAGGGACAGGGGGGTAGAGACCCAGTACTTC.